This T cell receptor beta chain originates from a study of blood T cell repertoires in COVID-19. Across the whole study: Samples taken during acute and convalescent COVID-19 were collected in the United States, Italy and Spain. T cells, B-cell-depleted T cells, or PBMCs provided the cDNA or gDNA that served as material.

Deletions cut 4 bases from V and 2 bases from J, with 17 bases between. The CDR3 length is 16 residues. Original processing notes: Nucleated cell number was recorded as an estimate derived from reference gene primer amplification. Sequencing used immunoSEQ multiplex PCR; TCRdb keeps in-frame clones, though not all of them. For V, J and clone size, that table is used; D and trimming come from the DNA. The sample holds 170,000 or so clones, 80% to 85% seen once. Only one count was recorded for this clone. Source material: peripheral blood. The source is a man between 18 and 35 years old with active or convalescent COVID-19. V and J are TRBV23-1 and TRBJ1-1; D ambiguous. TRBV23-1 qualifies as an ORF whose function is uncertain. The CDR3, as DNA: TGCGCCAGCAGTCGGGCCAGAACCCAACCTAACACTGAAGCTTTCTTT. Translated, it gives CASSRARTQPNTEAFF.